Below are 26 T cell receptor beta chains sequenced from a single sample in a study of OX40 agonist ivuxolimab in advanced cancers. The table came from immunoSEQ multiplex PCR; TCRdb's copy has only in-frame clones and leaves some out. The sample records about 84,000 clones, 89% being singletons. The sequencing used CD4+ or CD8+ T cells sorted from blood, collected in a trial of the OX40 agonist ivuxolimab. These receptors were obtained from an adult with an advanced solid tumor such as melanoma, head and neck, liver or kidney cancer.

The chain carries TRBV18 and TRBJ1-4; D remains ambiguous. V lost 3 bases and J lost 8, with 10 bases in between. The CDR3 consists of 13 residues. Germline lookup yields CDR1 KGHSH and CDR2 LQKENI. For the CDR3, the DNA is TGTGCCAGCTCACCGGGCCTGGGCGAAAAACTGTTTTTT. This encodes CASSPGLGEKLFF.

The rearrangement joins TRBV29-1 to TRBJ2-1, with D possibly TRBD1 on 5 matching bases. Germline CDR1 is SQVTM and CDR2 is ANQGSEA. V was trimmed by 6 bases and J by 0 bases, leaving 12 bases between them. The CDR3 has 14 amino acids. The CDR3 spells CSVDRDSSYNEQFF. The CDR3, as DNA: TGCAGCGTCGACCGAGACAGCTCCTACAATGAGCAGTTCTTC.

The chain recombines TRBV4-1 with TRBJ1-1; D is unresolved. The CDR3 totals 14 residues. Trimming left V 1 base short and J 11 bases short, with 17 bases between. Per germline, CDR1 MGHRA and CDR2 YSYEKL. As DNA, the CDR3 is TGCGCCAGCAGCCAAGTAGGCGGATTAACATGGGCTTTCTTT. It is translated as CASSQVGGLTWAFF.

This chain links TRBV7-8 with TRBJ1-4; 10 nucleotides line up with TRBD1. The CDR3 runs to 15 residues. V lost 5 bases, J lost 5 bases, and 5 bases stayed unmatched. Germline loops: CDR1 SGHVS, CDR2 FQNEAQ. The CDR3 DNA sequence: TGTGCCAGCAGCAGGCCGGGACAGGGGAATGAAAAACTGTTTTTT. Encoded protein: CASSRPGQGNEKLFF.

In this sample, this clone turned up once. The chain carries TRBV11-2 and TRBJ2-5, with 8 bases matching TRBD1. This CDR3 is built from 16 residues. CDR1 and CDR2 (germline): SGHAT, FQNNGV. V was pared by 1 base and J by 4 bases, with 8 bases of the junction left unmatched. The CDR3 protein is CASSLVWGTGGETQYF. In nucleotides, the CDR3 is TGTGCCAGCAGCTTAGTCTGGGGGACAGGTGGAGAGACCCAGTACTTC.

V usage is TRBV5-4 and J usage is TRBJ2-5, with TRBD2 matching 11 bases. From germline, CDR1 is SGHNT and CDR2 YYREEE (reference sequence). The CDR3 sequence is 15 residues long. The junction had 4 bases not matched to a gene; V was cut back by 4 bases and J by 2 bases. The CDR3 loop is CASSATSGIQETQYF. The CDR3 DNA reads as TGTGCCAGCAGCGCGACTAGCGGGATACAAGAGACCCAGTACTTC.

The chain recombines TRBV18 with TRBJ1-2; D may be TRBD1 (5 bases). This CDR3 contains 15 residues. V dropped 1 base and J dropped 4 bases, with 13 bases sitting between them. CDR1 and CDR2 (germline): KGHSH, LQKENI. CDR3 residues: CASSPLGTDPYGYTF. The CDR3 nucleotides read TGTGCCAGCTCACCACTGGGGACCGACCCCTATGGCTACACCTTC.

The chain has TRBV11-1 and TRBJ1-1; D possibly corresponds to TRBD1 (6 bases). CDR3 length equals 15 residues. Trimming took 5 bases from V and 7 from J, leaving 20 bases between them. The V gene's germline CDR1 is SGHAT and CDR2 FQDESV (reference sequence). The CDR3, as DNA: TGTGCCAGCAGCCACCGTCGGGGGCGCGGAGGTGAAGCTTTCTTT. Protein sequence: CASSHRRGRGGEAFF.

This clone appeared once. V is TRBV7-2 and J is TRBJ2-2; TRBD1 matches 7 bases. The CDR3 is 16 residues long. CDR1 and CDR2 from the germline V gene are SGHTA and FQGNSA. Germline trimming cut 0 bases from V and 2 bases from J; bases unmatched to any gene: 3. CDR3 bases: TGTGCCAGCAGCTTAGCCGGGACAGCAAACACCGGGGAGCTGTTTTTT. It is translated as CASSLAGTANTGELFF.

The chain employs TRBV2 and TRBJ2-5, with 7 nucleotides matching TRBD1. Germline CDR1 and CDR2: SNHLY and FYNNEI. The trim removed 6 bases at V and 3 bases at J, leaving 10 bases unmatched. This CDR3 contains 15 residues. CDR3 sequence (DNA): TGTGCCAGCAGCCCCGTCGCAGGGGGAGAAGAGACCCAGTACTTC. Protein product: CASSPVAGGEETQYF.

The chain employs TRBV5-5 and TRBJ2-3; D gene ambiguous. CDR3 size: 16 residues. From germline, CDR1 is SGHKS and CDR2 YYEKEE (reference sequence). V was trimmed by 0 bases and J by 1 base, leaving 12 bases between them. The CDR3 region is CASSLGLEARTDTQYF. CDR3 in DNA: TGTGCCAGCAGCTTGGGTCTAGAGGCCCGCACAGATACGCAGTATTTT.

The chain links TRBV7-2 to TRBJ1-2; TRBD1 agrees at 7 bases. In germline, CDR1 is SGHTA, CDR2 FQGNSA. This CDR3 contains 13 residues. J lost 2 bases, V lost 5 bases, and 2 bases had no gene match. The CDR3 bases are TGTGCCAGCAGCCTGGGACAGAACTATGGCTACACCTTC. This sequence encodes CASSLGQNYGYTF.

CDR3 nucleotide sequence: TGTGCCACCAGCAGAGACCGGAGGAGCCTCTCCTACAATGAGCAGTTCTTC. Translating it yields CATSRDRRSLSYNEQFF. V usage is TRBV15 and J usage is TRBJ2-1; possibly TRBD2 for D (5 bases). V was cut by 0 bases and J by 0 bases, with 12 bases left in between. The CDR3 is made up of 17 amino acids. In germline, CDR1 is LNHNV, CDR2 YYDKDF (reference sequence).

This chain uses TRBV28 with TRBJ1-3; 8 nucleotides align to TRBD1. This CDR3 has 17 residues. V was pared by 4 bases and J by 2 bases, with 10 bases of the junction left unmatched. The germline CDR1 and CDR2 sequences are MDHEN and SYDVKM. CDR3 sequence reads: CASSSLGTGKPGNTIYF. The CDR3 nucleotides are TGTGCCAGCAGTTCCCTAGGGACAGGTAAGCCTGGAAACACCATATATTTT. Full variable domain (missing parts from reference TRBV28 and TRBJ1-3): DVKVTQSSRYLVKRTGEKVFLECVQDMDHENMFWYRQDPGLGLRLIYFSYDVKMKEKGDIPEGYSVSREKKERFSLILESASTNQTSMYLCASSSLGTGKPGNTIYFGEGSWLTVV.

This chain joins TRBV7-9 and TRBJ1-4, with D tentatively TRBD1 (5 bases). CDR1 and CDR2 (germline): SEHNR, FQNEAQ (reference sequence). The CDR3 runs 16 residues. The V end was cut by 5 bases, the J end by 0 bases, with 13 bases between. Here the CDR3 DNA reads TGTGCCAGCAGCCCAACCGCAGGGACAACTAATGAAAAACTGTTTTTT. Translated: CASSPTAGTTNEKLFF.

The rearrangement joins TRBV11-2 to TRBJ1-1, with a weak D call TRBD1 (6 bases). From germline, CDR1 is SGHAT and CDR2 FQNNGV. The CDR3 sequence is 13 residues long. The ends were cut back, 4 bases at V and 7 bases at J, with 13 bases in the middle. The DNA for the CDR3 is TGTGCCAGCAGCTGGCGGGGAGGGGGTGAAGCTTTCTTT. It codes for CASSWRGGGEAFF.

This clone was seen a few times. J is TRBJ2-2 and V is TRBV19; 7 positions agree with TRBD1. CDR1 is LNHDA, CDR2 SQIVND, per germline (reference sequence). Trimming at V came to 9 bases and at J to 2 bases, leaving 6 bases not matched to a gene. The CDR3 contains 14 residues. The CDR3 spells CASTRDRNTGELFF. The CDR3, as DNA: TGTGCCAGCACCCGGGACAGAAACACCGGGGAGCTGTTTTTT.

This clone was found a few times. This chain connects TRBV2 to TRBJ2-1, with 13 bases aligning to TRBD2. Germline V gives CDR1 SNHLY, CDR2 FYNNEI. The CDR3 has 15 residues. V lost 4 bases and J lost 4; bases outside the gene matches: 1. In DNA, the CDR3 is TGTGCCAGCAGTGGGGGACTAGCGGGGTACAATGAGCAGTTCTTC. This codes for CASSGGLAGYNEQFF. Supplemented by reference TRBV2 and TRBJ2-1, the full variable domain reads EPEVTQTPSHQVTQMGQEVILRCVPISNHLYFYWYRQILGQKVEFLVSFYNNEISEKSEIFDDQFSVERPDGSNFTLKIRSTKLEDSAMYFCASSGGLAGYNEQFFGPGTRLTVL.

The rearrangement uses TRBV6-6 and TRBJ2-2; D call uncertain. This CDR3 is 14 amino acids long. V gave up 5 bases and J gave up 5 bases, with 12 bases separating them. CDR1 and CDR2 from the germline V gene are MNHNY and SVGAGI (reference sequence). The CDR3 here is CASSPDLGTGELFF. The DNA for the CDR3 is TGTGCCAGCAGTCCCGACCTCGGGACCGGGGAGCTGTTTTTT.

The J gene is TRBJ2-3, the V gene TRBV4-3, with D possibly being TRBD2 (6 bases). The germline V and J ends were trimmed by 1 base and 2 bases, with 16 bases remaining between them. The CDR3 loop spans 17 amino acids. Per germline, CDR1 LGHNA and CDR2 YSLEER. The CDR3 reads CASSQAPVAGPTDTQYF. CDR3 sequence (DNA): TGCGCCAGCAGCCAAGCGCCCGTGGCGGGACCCACAGATACGCAGTATTTT.

The count of this clone is one. V usage is TRBV7-6 and J usage is TRBJ2-3, with a possible D match to TRBD2 (6 bases). The CDR3 loop spans 12 amino acids. Trimming removed 6 bases at V and 12 bases at J, with 16 bases between. Germline values: CDR1 SGHVS, CDR2 FNYEAQ. For the CDR3, the DNA is TGTGCCAGCAGTCCTAGCGAGAGTTCACAGTATTTT. Protein: CASSPSESSQYF.

This chain uses TRBV6-6 with TRBJ2-7; D might be TRBD1 (5 bases). Germline-derived CDR1 and CDR2 are MNHNY and SVGAGI (reference sequence). This CDR3 spans 12 amino acids. Between the trimmed V and J ends, which lost 6 bases and 4 bases, there was a span of 10 bases. This CDR3 is CASSFDSYEQYV. The CDR3 coding sequence is TGTGCCAGCAGCTTTGACAGTTACGAGCAGTACGTC.

The V and J genes are TRBV13 and TRBJ2-5; 9 bases line up with TRBD2. Germline loops: CDR1 PRHDT, CDR2 FYEKMQ (reference sequence). This CDR3 region has 14 residues. V shed 2 bases and J 5 bases; nucleotides not matched to a gene: 3. The CDR3 sequence: CASSLLAGRETQYF. The CDR3, as DNA: TGTGCCAGCAGCTTACTAGCGGGGAGGGAGACCCAGTACTTC.

This sequence joins TRBV10-1 and TRBJ2-1; no definite D call. V lost 3 bases, J lost 0 bases, and 12 bases lay in between. This CDR3 is built from 16 residues. The germline V gene has CDR1 WNHNN and CDR2 SYGVQD (reference sequence). In DNA form, the CDR3 reads TGCGCCAGCAGTGATCTCGCCTCGAGCTCCTACAATGAGCAGTTCTTC. Protein product: CASSDLASSSYNEQFF.

This rearrangement joins TRBV27 to TRBJ2-1, with TRBD2 matching over 14 bases. This CDR3 region has 18 residues. Germline V gives CDR1 MNHEY, CDR2 SMNVEV (reference sequence). V lost 6 bases and J lost 8; bases outside the gene matches: 15. The CDR3 is CASRPGRLAGGPNYEQFF. Here the CDR3 DNA reads TGTGCCAGCAGACCCGGGAGACTAGCGGGAGGGCCGAACTATGAGCAGTTCTTC.

A single count supports this clone. The J gene is TRBJ2-3, the V gene TRBV7-6, with 8 positions matching TRBD1. The germline V gene encodes CDR1 SGHVS and CDR2 FNYEAQ. Trimming at V came to 5 bases and at J to 1 base, leaving 5 bases not matched to a gene. This CDR3 is built from 15 residues. DNA of the CDR3: TGTGCCAGCAGCGGCGGACAGGGCCGCACAGATACGCAGTATTTT. It yields the protein CASSGGQGRTDTQYF. Full variable domain (outside the CDR3, taken from reference TRBV7-6 and TRBJ2-3): GAGVSQSPRYKVTKRGQDVALRCDPISGHVSLYWYRQALGQGPEFLTYFNYEAQQDKSGLPNDRFSAERPEGSISTLTIQRTEQRDSAMYRCASSGGQGRTDTQYFGPGTRLTVL.